Below are 28 T cell receptor beta chains sequenced from a single sample in a study of T-cell memory formation after mild COVID-19. Each CDR3 protein gets one entry after TCRdb re-called the 5' RACE reads with MiXCR. The data contain 500,000 to 550,000 distinct CDR3 sequences, roughly 20% of them singletons. Material for sequencing was PBMCs or a T cell subset sorted from them (not recorded which). All receptors derive from an adult woman who had mild COVID-19 (a few samples of this study predate the infection). Cell type and time point are not known.

The gene calls are TRBV6-6 and TRBJ2-7, with 7 bases identical to TRBD1. The CDR3 is 12 amino acids. Trimming removed 7 bases from V and 3 bases from J; junction bases left unmatched: 3. CDR1 and CDR2 (germline): MNHNY, SVGAGI (reference sequence). CDR3 amino acids: CASNSGGYEQYF. Written as DNA, the CDR3 is TGTGCCAGCAATTCAGGGGGCTACGAGCAGTACTTC.

This clonotype was seen only a few times. The chain carries TRBV7-9 and TRBJ1-5; no reliable D call. The V end was cut by 3 bases, the J end by 2 bases, with 11 bases between. Germline values: CDR1 SEHNR, CDR2 FQNEAQ (reference sequence). The CDR3 runs 15 residues. The CDR3 sequence: CASSLEGHGNQPQHF. The CDR3 DNA is TGTGCCAGCAGCTTGGAGGGCCATGGCAATCAGCCCCAGCATTTT.

J is TRBJ2-1 and V is TRBV7-2; D is unclear. Germline CDR1 is SGHTA and CDR2 is FQGNSA. The CDR3 contains 13 residues. V dropped 5 bases and J dropped 4 bases, with 9 bases sitting between them. This CDR3 reads CASSVGIYNEQFF. CDR3 bases: TGTGCCAGCAGCGTAGGGATTTACAATGAGCAGTTCTTC.

This chain joins TRBV5-1 and TRBJ1-1; no firm D call. Germline V gene data show CDR1 as SGHRS and CDR2 as YFSETQ. The CDR3 runs 15 residues. Trimming removed 0 bases from V and 4 bases from J, with 13 bases in between. The CDR3 nucleotides are TGCGCCAGCAGCTTGGATTTTGGGTTATCCACTGAAGCTTTCTTT. This encodes CASSLDFGLSTEAFF. The full variable domain, its missing parts supplied by reference TRBV5-1 and TRBJ1-1, is KAGVTQTPRYLIKTRGQQVTLSCSPISGHRSVSWYQQTPGQGLQFLFEYFSETQRNKGNFPGRFSGRQFSNSRSEMNVSTLELGDSALYLCASSLDFGLSTEAFFGQGTRLTVV.

This chain uses TRBV11-3 with TRBJ2-1, with a tentative D call TRBD2 (6 bases). Deletions cut 3 bases from V and 1 base from J, with 10 bases between. The germline CDR1 and CDR2 sequences are SGHNT and YENEEA. The length of the CDR3 is 15 residues. The CDR3 region is CASSFKGLSYNEQFF. The CDR3 DNA reads as TGTGCCAGCAGCTTTAAGGGACTTTCCTACAATGAGCAGTTCTTC.

This clonotype was counted only a few times. The chain joins TRBV20-1 to TRBJ2-7; 12 bases map to TRBD2. Trimming cost V 5 bases and J 0 bases; bases outside gene matches: 8. This CDR3 has 16 residues. Looked up from germline, CDR1 is DFQATT and CDR2 is SNEGSKA (reference sequence). The DNA for the CDR3 is TGCAGTGCTCAGGGACTAGCGGGTACAAGCTCCTACGAGCAGTACTTC. It is translated as CSAQGLAGTSSYEQYF.

The chain has TRBV6-5 and TRBJ1-1, with D maybe TRBD1 (6 bases). This CDR3 comprises 14 residues. Germline CDR1 reads MNHEY; CDR2 reads SVGAGI. Trimming removed 6 bases from V and 1 base from J, with 12 bases in between. The CDR3 protein is CASRTRGANTEAFF. CDR3 in DNA: TGTGCCAGCAGAACTAGGGGGGCGAACACTGAAGCTTTCTTT.

The CDR3 region is CASSVSTAHEQYF. The CDR3 region has the DNA TGTGCCAGCAGCGTATCTACAGCCCACGAGCAGTACTTC. This rearrangement joins TRBV9 to TRBJ2-7, with D unresolved. The CDR3 sequence is 13 residues long. V was clipped by 1 base and J by 5 bases, with 10 bases between them. Germline V gives CDR1 SGDLS, CDR2 YYNGEE.

This rearrangement joins TRBV3-1 to TRBJ2-7; 12 bases map to TRBD2. In germline, CDR1 is LGHDT, CDR2 YNNKEL (reference sequence). The CDR3 extends over 16 amino acids. V lost 2 bases and J lost 5; bases outside the gene matches: 7. CDR3 residues: CASSQYSTSGSHEQYF. DNA for the CDR3: TGTGCCAGCAGCCAATACTCGACTAGCGGGAGCCACGAGCAGTACTTC.

The V and J genes are TRBV9 and TRBJ2-5; D possibly matches TRBD1 or TRBD2 (5 bases each). CDR3 length equals 15 residues. The germline CDR1 and CDR2 sequences are SGDLS and YYNGEE. Trimming stripped 0 bases from V and 1 base from J, with 10 bases between. The CDR3 loop reads CASSVVGTIQETQYF. For the CDR3, the DNA is TGTGCCAGCAGCGTAGTAGGGACCATCCAAGAGACCCAGTACTTC.

The rearrangement joins TRBV12-3 or TRBV12-4 to TRBJ1-2, with D maybe TRBD1 (6 bases). The CDR3 extends over 16 amino acids. Between the trimmed V and J ends, which lost 5 bases and 8 bases, there was a span of 24 bases. The CDR3 sequence: CASSPYGQTNYGGYTF. The CDR3 nucleotides read TGTGCCAGCAGTCCCTACGGACAGACTAACTATGGAGGCTACACCTTC.

Only a few counts were recorded for this clonotype. V and J are TRBV3-1 and TRBJ1-1; the D gene is possibly TRBD1 (5 bases). Trimming removed 3 bases from V and 2 bases from J, with 13 bases in between. The CDR3 has 15 residues. Per germline, CDR1 LGHDT and CDR2 YNNKEL (reference sequence). The DNA of the CDR3 is TGTGCCAGCAGCCATCATAGGGACCGAAACACTGAAGCTTTCTTT. Its protein product is CASSHHRDRNTEAFF.

In its sample, this clonotype was seen a few times. This chain uses TRBV6-5 with TRBJ1-1; possibly TRBD1 for D (5 bases). CDR1 and CDR2 from the germline V gene are MNHEY and SVGAGI. The CDR3 has 16 amino acids. Deletions cut 0 bases from V and 0 bases from J, with 11 bases between. CDR3 DNA sequence: TGTGCCAGCAGTTACTCTCGGGGACCGCTGAACACTGAAGCTTTCTTT. Translated, it gives CASSYSRGPLNTEAFF.

There are a few counts of this clonotype. The rearrangement links TRBV4-3 to TRBJ2-2, with D perhaps assigned TRBD1 or TRBD2 (5 bases each). V was cut by 0 bases and J by 0 bases, with 14 bases left in between. The CDR3 runs 18 residues. Germline CDR1 reads LGHNA; CDR2 reads YSLEER. In DNA, the CDR3 is TGCGCCAGCAGCCAAGAGGTTACCGGGGCCTCGAACACCGGGGAGCTGTTTTTT. Its protein is CASSQEVTGASNTGELFF.

The genes are TRBV5-1 and TRBJ1-4; 7 bases agree with TRBD1. This CDR3 is 15 amino acids long. The germline gives CDR1 SGHRS, CDR2 YFSETQ. V lost 3 bases to trimming and J lost 5 bases; unmatched junction nucleotides: 7. CDR3 protein: CASSSLTGANEKLFF. CDR3 nucleotide sequence: TGCGCCAGCAGCTCCCTCACAGGGGCGAATGAAAAACTGTTTTTT. The variable domain in full, completed from reference TRBV5-1 and TRBJ1-4, reads KAGVTQTPRYLIKTRGQQVTLSCSPISGHRSVSWYQQTPGQGLQFLFEYFSETQRNKGNFPGRFSGRQFSNSRSEMNVSTLELGDSALYLCASSSLTGANEKLFFGSGTQLSVL.

The chain employs TRBV4-3 and TRBJ2-7; 12 bases line up with TRBD2. The CDR3 is made up of 17 amino acids. CDR1 and CDR2 from the germline V gene are LGHNA and YSLEER. V shed 0 bases, J shed 0 bases, and the junction held 3 bases outside the gene matches. CDR3 DNA sequence: TGCGCCAGCAGCCAAGATAGGACTAGCGGGATCTCCTACGAGCAGTACTTC. It yields the protein CASSQDRTSGISYEQYF.

This clonotype has a handful of counts. This chain connects TRBV20-1 to TRBJ2-1; 10 bases fit TRBD2. The CDR3 contains 17 residues. The ends lost 0 bases at V and 2 bases at J; junction bases unmatched: 7. Germline V gene lookup returns CDR1 DFQATT and CDR2 SNEGSKA (reference sequence). This CDR3 is CSARDRGLAITYNEQFF. CDR3 nucleotides: TGCAGTGCTAGAGATCGGGGACTAGCGATCACCTACAATGAGCAGTTCTTC.

The table lists this clonotype with a few counts. The V and J genes are TRBV29-1 and TRBJ1-5; 8 bases are a match to TRBD1. With 4 bases clipped from V and 7 bases from J, the junction kept 3 bases outside the gene matches. CDR1 is SQVTM and CDR2 is ANQGSEA in the germline V gene. The CDR3 spans 12 residues. The CDR3 DNA reads as TGCAGCGTTGTACAGGGGGACCAGCCCCAGCATTTT. Protein: CSVVQGDQPQHF.

This clonotype has a handful of counts. J is TRBJ1-1 and V is TRBV27, with TRBD1 identical over 7 bases. Looked up from germline, CDR1 is MNHEY and CDR2 is SMNVEV (reference sequence). V lost 5 bases, J lost 5 bases, and 8 bases stayed unmatched. This CDR3 has 14 residues. Here the CDR3 reads CASSPPGQRTEAFF. CDR3 sequence (DNA): TGTGCCAGCAGTCCCCCGGGACAGAGGACTGAAGCTTTCTTT.

This chain connects TRBV19 to TRBJ2-3; maybe TRBD2 (5 bases). Trimming cost V 6 bases and J 6 bases, with 13 bases left between them. The germline gives CDR1 LNHDA, CDR2 SQIVND (reference sequence). The CDR3 contains 13 residues. The CDR3 sequence: CASREQIADTQYF. The CDR3 DNA reads as TGTGCCAGTAGAGAACAGATAGCGGATACGCAGTATTTT. Using reference TRBV19 and TRBJ2-3 for the parts outside the CDR3, the full variable domain is DGGITQSPKYLFRKEGQNVTLSCEQNLNHDAMYWYRQDPGQGLRLIYYSQIVNDFQKGDIAEGYSVSREKKESFPLTVTSAQKNPTAFYLCASREQIADTQYFGPGTRLTVL.

This clonotype was observed a few times. J is TRBJ1-6 and V is TRBV14; a weak D match, TRBD1 (5 bases). The V end was cut by 3 bases, the J end by 8 bases, with 11 bases between. CDR3 length: 14 residues. Per the germline V gene, CDR1 is SGHDN and CDR2 is FVKESK. This chain's CDR3 is CASSHTPGDSPLHF. The CDR3, as DNA: TGTGCCAGCAGCCATACACCGGGGGATTCACCCCTCCACTTT.

This chain links TRBV25-1 with TRBJ2-3; 12 positions match TRBD1. Germline V gives CDR1 MGHDK, CDR2 SYGVNS. This CDR3 is built from 15 residues. V trimming: 6 bases; J trimming: 4 bases; junction bases outside the gene matches: 5. CDR3 nucleotide sequence: TGTGCCAGCAGGGGACAGGGGGCTGTCGCAGATACGCAGTATTTT. The encoded protein is CASRGQGAVADTQYF.

The chain joins TRBV7-3 to TRBJ1-2; 10 nucleotides agree with TRBD1. After removal of 4 bases from V and 6 bases from J, the junction contained 5 bases not matched to a gene. CDR3 length: 14 amino acids. The germline CDR1 and CDR2 sequences are SGHTA and FQGTGA. CDR3 residues: CASSWTGGTDGYTF. In DNA, the CDR3 is TGTGCCAGCAGCTGGACAGGGGGGACTGATGGCTACACCTTC. The full variable domain, its missing parts supplied by reference TRBV7-3 and TRBJ1-2, is GAGVSQTPSNKVTEKGKYVELRCDPISGHTALYWYRQSLGQGPEFLIYFQGTGAADDSGLPNDRFFAVRPEGSVSTLKIQRTERGDSAVYLCASSWTGGTDGYTFGSGTRLTVV.

V is TRBV20-1 and J is TRBJ2-1, with D perhaps matching TRBD1 (6 bases). V was trimmed by 7 bases and J by 0 bases, leaving 13 bases between them. The CDR3 sequence is 14 residues long. The germline CDR1 and CDR2 sequences are DFQATT and SNEGSKA (reference sequence). CDR3 coding DNA: TGCAGTGTCCCAGGGGTTAGCTCCTACAATGAGCAGTTCTTC. Amino acids: CSVPGVSSYNEQFF.

The chain combines TRBV6-5 with TRBJ2-1; 8 bases are shared with TRBD1. This CDR3 has 15 amino acids. CDR1 and CDR2 (germline): MNHEY, SVGAGI. The trim removed 6 bases at V and 7 bases at J, leaving 11 bases unmatched. The CDR3 reads CASRFWTGNANEQFF. In DNA form, the CDR3 reads TGTGCCAGCAGGTTTTGGACAGGGAATGCGAATGAGCAGTTCTTC.

CDR3 DNA: TGCAGCGGCAGCCAGGGGGCTGACGGCTACACCTTC. Translation gives CSGSQGADGYTF. The chain couples TRBV29-1 to TRBJ1-2; 8 bases agree with TRBD1. Germline CDR1 reads SQVTM; CDR2 reads ANQGSEA. The CDR3 is made up of 12 amino acids. Trimming took 7 bases from V and 8 from J; bases not matched to a gene: 9.

The chain uses TRBV20-1 and TRBJ2-5, with D possibly TRBD1 on 6 matching bases. This CDR3 region has 14 residues. Germline-derived CDR1 and CDR2 are DFQATT and SNEGSKA (reference sequence). With 3 bases removed from V and 0 bases from J, the gap between germline ends came to 11 bases. CDR3 DNA: TGCAGTGCTAGGAATTACAGGGACCAAGAGACCCAGTACTTC. Protein product: CSARNYRDQETQYF.

This clonotype was found a few times. This chain joins TRBV29-1 and TRBJ2-3; 7 bases are shared with TRBD2. CDR1 is SQVTM, CDR2 ANQGSEA, per germline. V gave up 6 bases and J gave up 4 bases; unmatched junction bases: 7. The CDR3 has 13 amino acids. The CDR3 sequence: CSVWTSTPDTQYF. In nucleotides, the CDR3 is TGCAGCGTCTGGACTAGTACTCCAGATACGCAGTATTTT.